A single sample gave rise to the 29 T cell receptor beta chains below, sequenced in a study of OX40 agonist ivuxolimab in advanced cancers. The data were produced by immunoSEQ multiplex PCR, yet TCRdb's version contains in-frame clones alone and is incomplete. The sample lists about 68,000 clones; around 83% were seen once. The sequences come from CD4+ or CD8+ T cells sorted from blood, collected in a trial of the OX40 agonist ivuxolimab. Receptors originate from an adult with an advanced solid tumor such as melanoma, head and neck, liver or kidney cancer.

The table lists this clone with a count of one. The chain is built from TRBV18 and TRBJ2-2; D remains ambiguous. V lost 3 bases and J 0 bases, leaving 11 bases between the germline ends. The CDR3 runs to 16 residues. From germline, CDR1 is KGHSH and CDR2 LQKENI. CDR3 in DNA: TGTGCCAGCTCACCGCAGACTCCCCCGAACACCGGGGAGCTGTTTTTT. Translation gives CASSPQTPPNTGELFF.

This clone has a handful of counts. This chain connects TRBV7-9 to TRBJ2-5; 7 bases fit TRBD1. V gave up 4 bases and J gave up 4 bases; unmatched junction bases: 3. The germline V gene has CDR1 SEHNR and CDR2 FQNEAQ (reference sequence). This CDR3 comprises 13 residues. CDR3 DNA: TGTGCCAGCAGCTCGGCAGGGGGAGAGACCCAGTACTTC. Encoded protein: CASSSAGGETQYF.

This clone was found a few times. J is TRBJ2-5 and V is TRBV6-1; 10 bases line up with TRBD2. Per the germline V gene, CDR1 is MNHNS and CDR2 is SASEGT. CDR3 length: 17 amino acids. V lost 3 bases to trimming and J lost 5 bases; unmatched junction nucleotides: 12. CDR3 amino acids: CASSDHSGGAARETQYF. CDR3 bases: TGTGCCAGCAGTGACCACAGCGGGGGGGCCGCGCGGGAGACCCAGTACTTC.

V is TRBV27 and J is TRBJ2-3; no firm D call. V gave up 5 bases and J gave up 0 bases, with 12 bases separating them. Germline V lookup: CDR1 MNHEY, CDR2 SMNVEV (reference sequence). The CDR3 has 15 residues. CDR3 DNA: TGTGCCAGCAGTCCCTCGGGCCCGAGCACAGATACGCAGTATTTT. Its protein is CASSPSGPSTDTQYF.

Worth noting for this clone: The junction differs from germline at one of its ends, possibly a read error. The genes are TRBV5-5 and TRBJ1-4, with D possibly matching TRBD1 (5 bases). This CDR3 comprises 15 residues. Germline-derived CDR1 and CDR2 are SGHKS and YYEKEE (reference sequence). The CDR3 sequence: CASNLGGTNNEKLFF. In DNA form, the CDR3 reads TGTGCCAGCAACTTGGGCGGGACCAATAATGAAAAACTGTTTTTT.

The chain carries TRBV14 and TRBJ2-7; tentatively, D is TRBD1 (5 bases). The CDR3 loop spans 13 amino acids. Germline V lookup: CDR1 SGHDN, CDR2 FVKESK. Between the trimmed V and J ends, which lost 0 bases and 12 bases, there was a span of 15 bases. The CDR3 DNA reads as TGTGCCAGCAGCCAAGATTCAAGGACATCTCGGTACTTC. It codes for CASSQDSRTSRYF.

This clone was seen a single time. The CDR3 here is CASSQDPGLLAGGQGTQYF. In nucleotides, the CDR3 is TGCGCCAGCAGCCAAGATCCCGGCTTGCTAGCGGGGGGACAGGGTACGCAGTATTTT. The V and J genes are TRBV4-1 and TRBJ2-3; 11 bases are shared with TRBD2. The J segment lost 8 bases and the V segment lost 0 bases, leaving 16 bases of the junction unmatched. The CDR3 spans 19 residues. Germline CDR1 MGHRA, CDR2 YSYEKL.

The rearrangement joins TRBV4-1 to TRBJ2-7; D is possibly TRBD2 (5 bases). Germline CDR1 MGHRA, CDR2 YSYEKL. The CDR3 contains 17 residues. The V end lost 0 bases, the J end lost 0 bases, and 15 bases lay between the germline ends. The CDR3 bases are TGCGCCAGCAGCCAAGATAGAAAGCGGCCGAGCTCCTACGAGCAGTACTTC. Its translation is CASSQDRKRPSSYEQYF.

The chain recombines TRBV2 with TRBJ2-7; D ambiguous. The CDR3 runs to 11 residues. Germline lookup yields CDR1 SNHLY and CDR2 FYNNEI. Between the trimmed V and J ends, which lost 3 bases and 6 bases, there was a span of 6 bases. Here the CDR3 reads CASSEPGEQYF. The CDR3 bases are TGTGCCAGCAGTGAGCCGGGCGAGCAGTACTTC. The full variable domain, its missing parts supplied by reference TRBV2 and TRBJ2-7, is EPEVTQTPSHQVTQMGQEVILRCVPISNHLYFYWYRQILGQKVEFLVSFYNNEISEKSEIFDDQFSVERPDGSNFTLKIRSTKLEDSAMYFCASSEPGEQYFGPGTRLTVT.

The genes are TRBV27 and TRBJ2-3; D is unresolved. V dropped 3 bases and J dropped 4 bases, with 17 bases sitting between them. The CDR3 has 16 amino acids. Germline V lookup: CDR1 MNHEY, CDR2 SMNVEV (reference sequence). Here the CDR3 DNA reads TGTGCCAGCAGTTTCTTTGCGGTAATCAGGCCAGATACGCAGTATTTT. As protein: CASSFFAVIRPDTQYF.

This rearrangement joins TRBV7-9 to TRBJ1-1; the match to TRBD1 covers 7 bases. Germline loops: CDR1 SEHNR, CDR2 FQNEAQ (reference sequence). This CDR3 has 18 residues. With 5 bases clipped from V and 0 bases from J, the junction kept 15 bases outside the gene matches. The DNA of the CDR3 is TGTGCCAGCAGCGAAAACTCCAAGTGGGACAGCATGAACACTGAAGCTTTCTTT. Amino acid sequence: CASSENSKWDSMNTEAFF. Looking up the rest from reference TRBV7-9 and TRBJ1-1 gives the full variable domain: DTGVSQNPRHKITKRGQNVTFRCDPISEHNRLYWYRQTLGQGPEFLTYFQNEAQLEKSRLLSDRFSAERPKGSFSTLEIQRTEQGDSAMYLCASSENSKWDSMNTEAFFGQGTRLTVV.

In DNA, the CDR3 is TGCAGCGTTGAAAGAATGGGACCGAGCTCAGACACCTTC. This encodes CSVERMGPSSDTF. The chain joins TRBV29-1 to TRBJ1-2; perhaps TRBD1 as D (5 bases). From germline, CDR1 is SQVTM and CDR2 ANQGSEA. This CDR3 is built from 13 residues. V was cut by 2 bases and J by 12 bases, with 19 bases left in between.

This chain joins TRBV5-1 and TRBJ1-2, with a tentative D call TRBD1 (6 bases). V was shortened by 4 bases and J by 4 bases, with 17 bases between the two germline ends. This CDR3 region has 15 residues. Germline V lookup: CDR1 SGHRS, CDR2 YFSETQ. In nucleotides, the CDR3 is TGCGCCAGCAGCCATGGGGTGACAGGCCTCTATGGCTACACCTTC. As protein: CASSHGVTGLYGYTF.

The J gene is TRBJ2-7, the V gene TRBV7-2, with 12 positions matching TRBD2. With V trimmed by 4 bases and J by 4 bases, 5 bases remained unmatched. Germline values: CDR1 SGHTA, CDR2 FQGNSA. The CDR3 spans 15 residues. The CDR3, as DNA: TGTGCCAGCAGCTCGGGACTAGCGGGTGTATACGAGCAGTACTTC. Protein sequence: CASSSGLAGVYEQYF.

In this sample, this clone turned up once. The rearrangement joins TRBV7-2 to TRBJ2-2; 11 nucleotides align to TRBD2. This CDR3 spans 19 amino acids. The V and J ends lost 5 bases and 4 bases, in that order; junction bases with no gene match: 15. Germline lookup yields CDR1 SGHTA and CDR2 FQGNSA. CDR3 sequence (DNA): TGTGCCAGCAGCGCAGACCGACTACTAGCGGGGGTTAGCACCGGGGAGCTGTTTTTT. This encodes CASSADRLLAGVSTGELFF.

The chain is built from TRBV12-5 and TRBJ2-6, with D maybe TRBD1 (6 bases). The CDR3 totals 17 residues. Germline V CDR1 and CDR2: LGHNT, FRNRAP. The V end was cut by 5 bases, the J end by 14 bases, with 28 bases between. The CDR3 DNA sequence: TGTGCTAGTGGTGTATATGACAGGACAAAGTCGGGCCAACTCCTGACTTTC. Translation: CASGVYDRTKSGQLLTF.

The chain links TRBV7-9 to TRBJ1-3, with 8 bases aligning to TRBD1. The germline V gene has CDR1 SEHNR and CDR2 FQNEAQ (reference sequence). V was pared by 1 base and J by 3 bases, with 2 bases of the junction left unmatched. This CDR3 region has 15 residues. CDR3 sequence: CASSLEGQGGNTIYF. CDR3 DNA: TGTGCCAGCAGCTTAGAAGGACAGGGTGGAAACACCATATATTTT. The full variable domain, rest sourced from reference TRBV7-9 and TRBJ1-3, is DTGVSQNPRHKITKRGQNVTFRCDPISEHNRLYWYRQTLGQGPEFLTYFQNEAQLEKSRLLSDRFSAERPKGSFSTLEIQRTEQGDSAMYLCASSLEGQGGNTIYFGEGSWLTVV.

The chain couples TRBV30 to TRBJ1-1, with D perhaps TRBD1 (5 bases). Trimming took 5 bases from V and 2 from J, leaving 18 bases between them. The CDR3 covers 15 residues. In germline, CDR1 is GTSNPN, CDR2 SVGIG (reference sequence). The DNA for the CDR3 is TGTGCCTGGTGGGGACGGATTGTTACCAACACTGAAGCTTTCTTT. As protein: CAWWGRIVTNTEAFF.

Here the CDR3 reads CASSPSGLGGRETQYF. As DNA, the CDR3 is TGTGCCAGCAGCCCGAGTGGTCTGGGCGGCAGGGAGACCCAGTACTTC. The rearrangement joins TRBV7-8 to TRBJ2-5; D gene ambiguous. V shed 5 bases and J shed 5 bases, with 21 bases lying between them. The CDR3 covers 16 residues. Germline assignment: CDR1 SGHVS and CDR2 FQNEAQ.

The rearrangement joins TRBV6-1 to TRBJ2-7; D remains unclear. The V gene lost 5 bases and the J gene lost 2 bases, with 4 bases spanning the gap. The length of the CDR3 is 11 residues. The germline gives CDR1 MNHNS, CDR2 SASEGT. Written as DNA, the CDR3 is TGTGCCAGCAGTTGGGCCTACGAGCAGTACTTC. It encodes CASSWAYEQYF.

The chain uses TRBV20-1 and TRBJ1-4; D is undetermined. The CDR3 is made up of 11 amino acids. V lost 1 base and J lost 7, with 4 bases in between. From germline, CDR1 is DFQATT and CDR2 SNEGSKA (reference sequence). Written as DNA, the CDR3 is TGCAGTGCTAGAGGGGGTGAAAAACTGTTTTTT. Translation gives CSARGGEKLFF.

V is TRBV2 and J is TRBJ2-7, with D perhaps TRBD2 (7 bases). V lost 4 bases and J 4 bases, leaving 17 bases between the germline ends. The CDR3 runs to 15 residues. Per germline, CDR1 SNHLY and CDR2 FYNNEI. CDR3 nucleotides: TGTGCCAGCAGTGCCCGGGGGGCGGCACTTTACGAGCAGTACTTC. Translated, it gives CASSARGAALYEQYF.

The chain carries TRBV18 and TRBJ2-7, with 8 bases aligning to TRBD2. Trimming at V came to 6 bases and at J to 5 bases, leaving 6 bases not matched to a gene. The germline CDR1 and CDR2 sequences are KGHSH and LQKENI. The CDR3 spans 13 residues. DNA of the CDR3: TGTGCCAGCTCTACGGGGGGGGGCAACGAGCAGTACTTC. Translated, it gives CASSTGGGNEQYF. The complete variable domain, with remaining parts taken from reference TRBV18 and TRBJ2-7, reads NAGVMQNPRHLVRRRGQEARLRCSPMKGHSHVYWYRQLPEEGLKFMVYLQKENIIDESGMPKERFSAEFPKEGPSILRIQQVVRGDSAAYFCASSTGGGNEQYFGPGTRLTVT.

The chain joins TRBV6-5 to TRBJ2-5, with 9 bases lining up with TRBD2. The CDR3 has 16 residues. V trimming: 2 bases; J trimming: 2 bases; junction bases outside the gene matches: 6. CDR1 is MNHEY, CDR2 SVGAGI, per germline. The CDR3 DNA reads as TGTGCCAGCAGTTACCTTCCGGCGGGGGGGCAAGAGACCCAGTACTTC. This sequence encodes CASSYLPAGGQETQYF.

This clone appeared once. CDR3 sequence: CASGRDRLQPQHF. The CDR3 region has the DNA TGTGCTAGTGGTCGGGATCGGTTGCAGCCCCAGCATTTT. The chain joins TRBV12-5 to TRBJ1-5; D remains ambiguous. V was clipped by 5 bases and J by 7 bases, with 12 bases between them. CDR3 length: 13 residues. CDR1 LGHNT and CDR2 FRNRAP come from the germline V gene.

The V call is TRBV5-1, the J call TRBJ2-3; the match to TRBD2 covers 9 bases. Germline V lookup: CDR1 SGHRS, CDR2 YFSETQ. CDR3 length equals 15 residues. The trim removed 0 bases at V and 5 bases at J, leaving 4 bases unmatched. The CDR3 region has the DNA TGCGCCAGCAGCTTGGCTGCGGGGGGGATAGATACGCAGTATTTT. Its translation: CASSLAAGGIDTQYF. The variable domain in full, with the rest retrieved from reference TRBV5-1 and TRBJ2-3, is KAGVTQTPRYLIKTRGQQVTLSCSPISGHRSVSWYQQTPGQGLQFLFEYFSETQRNKGNFPGRFSGRQFSNSRSEMNVSTLELGDSALYLCASSLAAGGIDTQYFGPGTRLTVL.

The rearrangement uses TRBV9 and TRBJ1-4; 7 bases fit TRBD1. With 3 bases clipped from V and 8 bases from J, the junction kept 13 bases outside the gene matches. Looked up from germline, CDR1 is SGDLS and CDR2 is YYNGEE. The CDR3 has 16 residues. CDR3 nucleotides: TGTGCCAGCAGCGCCCAGACAGGGCGGTTTAGGGAAAAACTGTTTTTT. This encodes CASSAQTGRFREKLFF.

The chain uses TRBV18 and TRBJ2-3; 11 positions match TRBD2. The germline CDR1 and CDR2 sequences are KGHSH and LQKENI. The junction had 11 bases not matched to a gene; V was cut back by 2 bases and J by 1 base. This CDR3 spans 19 amino acids. The CDR3 here is CASSPGLAGLASGTDTQYF. In nucleotides, the CDR3 is TGTGCCAGCTCACCAGGACTAGCGGGTCTCGCGTCCGGCACAGATACGCAGTATTTT.

The chain uses TRBV27 and TRBJ2-7; TRBD2 matches at 13 bases. V lost 5 bases to trimming and J lost 3 bases; unmatched junction nucleotides: 4. Germline V gene sequence: CDR1 MNHEY, CDR2 SMNVEV (reference sequence). The CDR3 totals 15 residues. The CDR3 sequence: CASSPTSGGDYEQYF. The DNA of the CDR3 is TGTGCCAGCAGTCCAACTAGCGGGGGGGACTACGAGCAGTACTTC.